This T cell receptor beta chain was captured in a study of vaccination effects on CD4 cells after COVID-19. Study at large: Post-vaccine draws lagged the second dose by a median of 72 days.

With the ViraFEST assay, the study expanded antigen-specific CD4+ T cells using viral peptide pools, then sequenced them. The authors isolated CD4+ T cells after approximately 9 days of culture. Every participant took two doses of the BNT162b2 or mRNA-1273 vaccine. Each vaccine recipient was nucleocapsid antibody negative and had no prior SARS-CoV-2 infection. General study findings and limits: Limitations: small convalescent group and missing early post-infection timepoints.

With 2 bases clipped from V and 2 bases from J, the junction kept 4 bases outside the gene matches. Germline CDR1 and CDR2: SGHDT and YYEEEE. The CDR3 covers 16 residues. Measured with immunoSEQ multiplex PCR; TCRdb has only the in-frame clones, and not every one. The table includes around 60,000 clones, 55% to 85% detected once. To note about this clone: Its antigen is unknown.

Sequenced here: CD4+ T cells from PBMCs cultured with HCoV-229E spike peptides, sampled after COVID-19 vaccination. This receptor was taken from a human donor who received a COVID-19 vaccine. V gene TRBV5-6 combines with J gene TRBJ2-6, with 7 bases identical to TRBD2. Written as DNA, the CDR3 is TGTGCCAGCAGCTTTGTAAGCGGGGCTGGGGCCAACGTCCTGACTTTC. Encoded protein: CASSFVSGAGANVLTF.